One sample yielded the 25 T cell receptor beta chains listed below, sequenced in a study of T-cell memory formation after mild COVID-19. TCRdb itself ran the 5' RACE reads through MiXCR, one entry per CDR3 protein. Among roughly 240,000 distinct CDR3 sequences listed, 15% to 20% were seen once. Sequencing was carried out using PBMCs or a T cell subset sorted from them (not recorded which). Receptors originate from a man aged 18 to 30 who had mild COVID-19 (a few samples of this study predate the infection). Cell type and time point are not known.

This clonotype came up a few times. The V call is TRBV7-2, the J call TRBJ2-1; maybe TRBD2 (6 bases). V was clipped by 3 bases and J by 0 bases, with 18 bases between them. This CDR3 has 18 residues. The germline V gene encodes CDR1 SGHTA and CDR2 FQGNSA. The CDR3 DNA is TGTGCCAGCAGCTTGCGTGTGGGGGGACTGAGCTCCTACAATGAGCAGTTCTTC. Protein: CASSLRVGGLSSYNEQFF. Filled out from reference TRBV7-2 and TRBJ2-1, the complete variable domain reads GAGVSQSPSNKVTEKGKDVELRCDPISGHTALYWYRQSLGQGLEFLIYFQGNSAPDKSGLPSDRFSAERTGGSVSTLTIQRTQQEDSAVYLCASSLRVGGLSSYNEQFFGPGTRLTVL.

This clonotype was recorded a few times. This chain connects TRBV12-5 to TRBJ1-1, with D unresolved. The V gene lost 0 bases and the J gene lost 6 bases, with 17 bases spanning the gap. Germline values: CDR1 LGHNT, CDR2 FRNRAP. The CDR3 sequence is 16 residues long. The CDR3 DNA reads as TGTGCTAGTGGTTTGGTACTGGGCGGCCCATTATCTGAAGCTTTCTTT. It codes for CASGLVLGGPLSEAFF.

This clonotype was detected only a few times. The V and J genes are TRBV6-1 and TRBJ2-4; D gene uncertain. V lost 1 base and J 7 bases, leaving 5 bases between the germline ends. CDR1 is MNHNS and CDR2 is SASEGT in the germline V gene. The CDR3 consists of 12 residues. The CDR3 loop reads CASSEDGNIQYF. CDR3 DNA: TGTGCCAGCAGTGAAGATGGGAACATTCAGTACTTC.

This chain joins TRBV7-9 and TRBJ1-2; 9 nucleotides align to TRBD1. Germline V gene sequence: CDR1 SEHNR, CDR2 FQNEAQ (reference sequence). CDR3 length: 14 residues. With V trimmed by 5 bases and J by 7 bases, 8 bases remained unmatched. CDR3 bases: TGTGCCAGCAGCCGACAGGGGGGGGATGGTGGCTACACCTTC. Translating it yields CASSRQGGDGGYTF.

This clonotype was counted many times. The junction differs from germline at one of its ends, possibly a read error. This chain connects TRBV10-1 to TRBJ2-3; the D gene is possibly TRBD2 (6 bases). This CDR3 is 13 amino acids long. Germline values: CDR1 WNHNN, CDR2 SYGVQD (reference sequence). The CDR3 sequence is CASSTTSRDTQYF. CDR3 coding DNA: TGCGCCAGCAGCACTACTAGCAGAGATACGCAGTATTTT.

This clonotype was seen only a few times. The gene calls are TRBV3-1 and TRBJ1-5, with D perhaps matching TRBD1 (5 bases). The CDR3 has 17 residues. V shed 3 bases and J shed 3 bases, with 18 bases lying between them. Looked up from germline, CDR1 is LGHDT and CDR2 is YNNKEL (reference sequence). The CDR3 loop is CASSHAGGGDYNQPQHF. In DNA, the CDR3 is TGTGCCAGCAGCCACGCCGGGGGAGGGGACTACAATCAGCCCCAGCATTTT. The full variable domain, with the rest looked up from reference TRBV3-1 and TRBJ1-5, is DTAVSQTPKYLVTQMGNDKSIKCEQNLGHDTMYWYKQDSKKFLKIMFSYNNKELIINETVPNRFSPKSPDKAHLNLHINSLELGDSAVYFCASSHAGGGDYNQPQHFGDGTRLSIL.

This clonotype has only a few counts. This rearrangement joins TRBV29-1 to TRBJ2-2; D is unclear. Germline V gene lookup returns CDR1 SQVTM and CDR2 ANQGSEA. This CDR3 has 13 amino acids. Trimming took 7 bases from V and 6 from J, leaving 15 bases between them. CDR3 sequence (DNA): TGCAGCGCCGGGCGCCGCACCCCCGGGGAGCTGTTTTTT. Translation: CSAGRRTPGELFF.

This clonotype occurred a few times. This sequence joins TRBV12-3 or TRBV12-4 and TRBJ1-1; 8 bases agree with TRBD1. J lost 4 bases, V lost 6 bases, and 10 bases had no gene match. The CDR3 spans 15 residues. The CDR3 protein is CASRAGRQGTTEAFF. Written as DNA, the CDR3 is TGTGCCAGCAGAGCCGGTCGACAGGGGACCACTGAAGCTTTCTTT.

The J gene is TRBJ2-1, the V gene TRBV11-2; the D is unclear. Trimming took 4 bases from V and 0 from J, leaving 10 bases between them. CDR1 and CDR2 from the germline V gene are SGHAT and FQNNGV. This CDR3 has 15 residues. This CDR3 is CASSSYTYSYNEQFF. The CDR3 bases are TGTGCCAGCAGCTCGTACACCTACTCCTACAATGAGCAGTTCTTC.

The chain recombines TRBV7-9 with TRBJ2-2; D tentatively fits TRBD1 or TRBD2 (5 bases each). V gave up 10 bases and J gave up 4 bases, with 13 bases separating them. CDR1 SEHNR and CDR2 FQNEAQ come from the germline V gene (reference sequence). This CDR3 is 13 amino acids long. The CDR3: CAKTRDGTGELFF. Written as DNA, the CDR3 is TGTGCCAAAACCAGGGACGGCACCGGGGAGCTGTTTTTT.

The J gene is TRBJ2-5, the V gene TRBV6-5, with TRBD1 matching 9 bases. This CDR3 has 14 residues. V lost 6 bases, J lost 5 bases, and 7 bases stayed unmatched. Germline V gives CDR1 MNHEY, CDR2 SVGAGI. CDR3 in DNA: TGTGCCAGCAGCTCAGGGACAGGGAGGGAGACCCAGTACTTC. Amino acids: CASSSGTGRETQYF.

The genes are TRBV6-2 or TRBV6-3 and TRBJ1-1; D ambiguous. CDR3 length: 15 residues. Looked up from germline, CDR1 is MNHEY and CDR2 is SVGEGT. V was pared by 1 base and J by 1 base, with 10 bases between. The CDR3 region has the DNA TGTGCCAGCAGTTACTTTCGGGGAGCGAACACTGAAGCTTTCTTT. It specifies CASSYFRGANTEAFF.

V usage is TRBV6-5 and J usage is TRBJ2-7; D is possibly TRBD2 (6 bases). V was clipped by 2 bases and J by 0 bases, with 8 bases between them. CDR1 is MNHEY and CDR2 is SVGAGI in the germline V gene. This CDR3 has 14 residues. The CDR3 nucleotides read TGTGCCAGCAGTTACCGGAGGGGCTCCTACGAGCAGTACGTC. This encodes CASSYRRGSYEQYV.

The J gene is TRBJ2-5, the V gene TRBV11-2; D gene unclear. CDR1 and CDR2 (germline): SGHAT, FQNNGV. This CDR3 has 14 residues. The V and J ends lost 7 bases and 0 bases respectively, with 12 bases between them. The CDR3 loop reads CASTSEPYQETQYF. CDR3 coding DNA: TGTGCCAGCACCTCGGAGCCGTACCAAGAGACCCAGTACTTC.

This clonotype is a singleton in its sample. A single base separates this from a much larger clone, so it may be a read error. This chain uses TRBV5-1 with TRBJ2-7, with TRBD1 matching over 7 bases. The CDR3 consists of 13 residues. The germline V gene encodes CDR1 SGHRS and CDR2 YFSETQ. J was trimmed by 0 bases and V by 6 bases; bases with no gene match: 3. The CDR3 is CASTDRASYEQYF. The CDR3, as DNA: TGCGCCAGCACAGACAGGGCCTCCTACGAGCAGTACTTC.

This clonotype was recorded a few times. The chain is built from TRBV7-8 and TRBJ1-2; D perhaps matches TRBD1 (6 bases). V gave up 5 bases and J gave up 6 bases, with 13 bases separating them. Germline V gene sequence: CDR1 SGHVS, CDR2 FQNEAQ. The CDR3 runs 13 residues. Here the CDR3 reads CASSLQTGDGYTF. As DNA, the CDR3 is TGTGCCAGCAGCCTCCAGACAGGCGATGGCTACACCTTC.

This clonotype was detected once. The chain links TRBV7-9 to TRBJ1-1; TRBD1 aligns across 9 bases. The CDR3 consists of 15 residues. CDR1 is SEHNR and CDR2 is FQNEAQ in the germline V gene (reference sequence). The junction had 6 bases not matched to a gene; V was cut back by 1 base and J by 6 bases. CDR3 sequence reads: CASSLVVTGGPEAFF. Here the CDR3 DNA reads TGTGCCAGCAGCTTAGTGGTGACAGGGGGGCCTGAAGCTTTCTTT.

This clonotype was seen many times. This chain joins TRBV6-2 or TRBV6-3 and TRBJ1-1, with D unclear. V lost 2 bases to trimming and J lost 6 bases, with 10 bases between them. The CDR3 sequence is 13 residues long. Germline lookup yields CDR1 MNHEY and CDR2 SVGEGT. CDR3 sequence reads: CASSYSDGPEAFF. The CDR3 nucleotides read TGTGCCAGCAGTTACAGTGATGGTCCTGAAGCTTTCTTT.

This clonotype was counted ten times or more. The rearrangement joins TRBV5-1 to TRBJ1-1; TRBD1 matches 10 bases. CDR1 SGHRS and CDR2 YFSETQ come from the germline V gene. This CDR3 has 17 residues. The V and J ends lost 3 bases and 6 bases, in that order; junction bases with no gene match: 14. In DNA, the CDR3 is TGCGCCAGCAGCTCGGACAGGGGGGCGCGAAAAAGGGCTGAAGCTTTCTTT. Translation: CASSSDRGARKRAEAFF.

This clonotype was detected only a few times. The chain recombines TRBV7-2 with TRBJ1-1; tentative D call: TRBD1 (6 bases). Germline lookup yields CDR1 SGHTA and CDR2 FQGNSA. This CDR3 is built from 14 residues. Trimming stripped 4 bases from V and 3 bases from J, with 12 bases between. The CDR3 DNA reads as TGTGCCAGCAGCTCCCAGGGGCCTCACACTGAAGCTTTCTTT. Its protein product is CASSSQGPHTEAFF.

This sequence joins TRBV29-1 and TRBJ1-1, with D unresolved. The CDR3 extends over 11 amino acids. V was clipped by 4 bases and J by 6 bases, with 9 bases between them. Germline values: CDR1 SQVTM, CDR2 ANQGSEA. DNA of the CDR3: TGCAGCGTTGGGAGGAGCGCTGAAGCTTTCTTT. It yields the protein CSVGRSAEAFF.

A few counts support this clonotype. The chain has TRBV7-3 and TRBJ1-2; D is uncertain. This CDR3 contains 14 residues. Trimming removed 1 base from V and 2 bases from J, with 8 bases in between. The V gene's germline CDR1 is SGHTA and CDR2 FQGTGA. The CDR3 loop is CASSLSAGNYGYTF. In nucleotides, the CDR3 is TGTGCCAGCAGCTTAAGTGCGGGGAACTATGGCTACACCTTC.

CDR3 residues: CASSQQGLDIQYF. CDR3 sequence (DNA): TGCGCCAGCAGCCAACAGGGGTTGGACATTCAGTACTTC. The chain is built from TRBV4-3 and TRBJ2-4; D might be TRBD1 (6 bases). The CDR3 consists of 13 residues. Germline V gives CDR1 LGHNA, CDR2 YSLEER. V lost 2 bases and J 8 bases, leaving 10 bases between the germline ends.

This clonotype was observed a handful of times. This rearrangement joins TRBV18 to TRBJ1-2, with TRBD1 as a possible D gene (5 bases). Germline-derived CDR1 and CDR2 are KGHSH and LQKENI. V dropped 3 bases and J dropped 0 bases, with 23 bases sitting between them. This CDR3 contains 19 residues. The CDR3 reads CASSPGTRDPPRANYGYTF. DNA for the CDR3: TGTGCCAGCTCACCTGGGACTCGGGACCCCCCACGGGCTAACTATGGCTACACCTTC.

This clonotype was picked up a small number of times. J is TRBJ2-5 and V is TRBV4-1, with 7 bases matching TRBD1. CDR1 is MGHRA, CDR2 YSYEKL, per germline. The trim removed 4 bases at V and 5 bases at J, leaving 10 bases unmatched. This CDR3 comprises 15 residues. The CDR3 sequence is CASSPRDSSGETQYF. CDR3 DNA sequence: TGCGCCAGCAGCCCCCGGGACAGCTCGGGTGAGACCCAGTACTTC.